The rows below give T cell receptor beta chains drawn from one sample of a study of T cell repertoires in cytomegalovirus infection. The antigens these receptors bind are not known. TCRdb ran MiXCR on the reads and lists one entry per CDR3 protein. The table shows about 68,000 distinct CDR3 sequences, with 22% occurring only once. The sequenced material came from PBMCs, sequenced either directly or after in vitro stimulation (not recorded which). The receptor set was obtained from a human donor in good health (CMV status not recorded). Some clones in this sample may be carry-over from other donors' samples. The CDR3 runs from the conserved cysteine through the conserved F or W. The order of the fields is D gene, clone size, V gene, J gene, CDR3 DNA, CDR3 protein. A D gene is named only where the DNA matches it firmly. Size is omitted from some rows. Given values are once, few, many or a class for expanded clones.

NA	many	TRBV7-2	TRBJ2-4	TGTGCCAGCAGCGTATCCGGGCCTAAAAACATTCAGTACTTC	CASSVSGPKNIQYF
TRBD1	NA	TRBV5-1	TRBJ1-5	TGCGCCAGCAGCTTGTCAGGGGGGATTAATCAGCCCCAGCATTTT	CASSLSGGINQPQHF
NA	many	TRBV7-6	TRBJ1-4	TGTGCCAGCAGCTTAGTCCGAATTACAACAACTAATGAAAAACTGTTTTTT	CASSLVRITTTNEKLFF
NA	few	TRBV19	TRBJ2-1	TGTGCCAGTAGTATGGGGAGCACTAGGGGGAATGAGCAGTTCTTC	CASSMGSTRGNEQFF
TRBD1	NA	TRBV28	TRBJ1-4	TGTGCCAGCAGTTCCGGGACAGGGGATAATGAAAAACTGTTTTTT	CASSSGTGDNEKLFF
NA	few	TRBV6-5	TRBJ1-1	TGTGCCAGCAGGCGCCGAAGGGGTTTGAACACTGAAGCTTTCTTT	CASRRRRGLNTEAFF
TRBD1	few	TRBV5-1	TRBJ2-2	TGCGCCAGCGGTACTACAGGGGGCGCCCGGACCGGGGAGCTGTTTTTT	CASGTTGGARTGELFF
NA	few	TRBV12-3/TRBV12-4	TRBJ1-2	TGTGCCAGCAGTCGCAAACCCGGGATGGTAGCGGACTATGGCTACACCTTC	CASSRKPGMVADYGYTF
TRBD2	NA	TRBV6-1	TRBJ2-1	TGTGCCAGCAGTGAACCTAGCGGGAGAGACAATGAGCAGTTCTTC	CASSEPSGRDNEQFF
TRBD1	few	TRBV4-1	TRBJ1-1	TGCGCCAGCAGCCTCTTAGCGGGACAGGCAAACACTGAAGCTTTCTTT	CASSLLAGQANTEAFF
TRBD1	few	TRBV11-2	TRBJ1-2	TGTGCCAGCAGCCCCCACGAGGGGGCATCGAGCTATGGCTACACCTTC	CASSPHEGASSYGYTF
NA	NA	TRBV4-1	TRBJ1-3	TGCGCCAGCAGCCAAGAGGGACATCTGCCCGGACACACCATATATTTT	CASSQEGHLPGHTIYF
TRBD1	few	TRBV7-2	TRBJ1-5	TGTGCCAGCAGCGAGCGACAGGGAGGCAATCAGCCCCAGCATTTT	CASSERQGGNQPQHF
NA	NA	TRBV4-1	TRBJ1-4	TGCGCCAGCAGCCAAGATGTCAGGACTAATGAAAAACTGTTTTTT	CASSQDVRTNEKLFF
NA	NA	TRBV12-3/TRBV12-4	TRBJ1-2	TGTGCCAGCAGTCCGTGCCCCCTGGGAAGGGGCTACACCTTC	CASSPCPLGRGYTF
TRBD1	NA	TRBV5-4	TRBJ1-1	TGTGCCAGCAGCTCGGGACAGATGAACACTGAAGCTTTCTTT	CASSSGQMNTEAFF
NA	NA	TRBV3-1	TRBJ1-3	TGTGCCAGCAGCCAGCCCGTCTCTGGAAACACCATATATTTT	CASSQPVSGNTIYF
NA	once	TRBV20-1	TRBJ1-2	TGCAGTGCTAGAACCACGGGACTAATCAAGGGCTACACCTTC	CSARTTGLIKGYTF
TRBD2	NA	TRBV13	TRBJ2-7	TGTGCCAGCAGTCATAGCGGGGGAAACTACGAGCAGTACTTC	CASSHSGGNYEQYF
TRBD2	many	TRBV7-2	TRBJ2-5	TGTGCCAGCAGCTTAGCGCTCCGGGGGGGAGAGGTCCAGTACTTC	CASSLALRGGEVQYF
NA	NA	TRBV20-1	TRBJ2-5	TGCAGTGCTAGAGATTTTGCGGGACCCCAAGAGACCCAGTACTTC	CSARDFAGPQETQYF
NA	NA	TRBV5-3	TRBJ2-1	TGTGCCAGCAGCTTGGGGCTCGACTCCTACAATGAGCAGTTCTTC	CASSLGLDSYNEQFF
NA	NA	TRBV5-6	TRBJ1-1	TGTGCCAGCAGTTTACGACCGAACACTGAAGCTTTCTTT	CASSLRPNTEAFF
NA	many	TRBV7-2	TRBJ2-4	TGTGCCAGCAGCTCCCCCTCGGGGGCTCTGGGCAAAAACATTCAGTACTTC	CASSSPSGALGKNIQYF
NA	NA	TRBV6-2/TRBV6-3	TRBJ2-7	TGTGCCAGCAGTTGGGGGGACATGACCTACGAGCAGTACTTC	CASSWGDMTYEQYF
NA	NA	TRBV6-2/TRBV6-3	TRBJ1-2	TGTGCCAGCAGTGAGACAGGAGTGTACGGCTACACCTTC	CASSETGVYGYTF
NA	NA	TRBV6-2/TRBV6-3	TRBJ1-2	TGTGCCAGCAGTTACACTAGGGACGGTGGCTACACCTTC	CASSYTRDGGYTF
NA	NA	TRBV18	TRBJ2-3	TGTGCCAGCTCACCAGATGTAGATACGCAGTATTTT	CASSPDVDTQYF
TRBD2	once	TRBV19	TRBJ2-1	TGTGCCAGTAGTCTTGGACCGGGGACTAGAGTGATCTTC	CASSLGPGTRVIF
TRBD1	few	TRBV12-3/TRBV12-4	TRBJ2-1	TGTGCCAGCAGTCCGGACAGGGTCTTTAATGAGCAGTTCTTC	CASSPDRVFNEQFF
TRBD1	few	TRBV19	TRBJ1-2	TGTGCCAGCCGACAGCGAAACCGGGACAGCGGACTCTATGGCTACACCTTC	CASRQRNRDSGLYGYTF
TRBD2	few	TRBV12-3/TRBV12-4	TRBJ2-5	TGTGCCAGCAGCCTAGCGGGACAGAAGACCCAGTACTTC	CASSLAGQKTQYF
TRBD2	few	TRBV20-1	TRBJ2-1	TGCAGTGCTAGAGAGAGTCGGGGACTAGTTTTCCATGAGCAGTTCTTC	CSARESRGLVFHEQFF
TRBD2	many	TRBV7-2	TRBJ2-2	TGTGCCAGCAGCAGCGGGGTGGGGACGAACACCGGGGAGCTGTTTTTT	CASSSGVGTNTGELFF
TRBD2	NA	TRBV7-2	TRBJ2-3	TGTGCCAGCAGAATCCTAGCGGGGACCACAGATACGCAGTATTTT	CASRILAGTTDTQYF
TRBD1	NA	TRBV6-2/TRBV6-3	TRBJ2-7	TGTGCCAGCATCAGACAGGGGACGTACTACGAGCAGTACTTC	CASIRQGTYYEQYF
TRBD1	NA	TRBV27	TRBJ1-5	TGTGCCAGCAGTTGGGGACAGGGGGCAAGTCAGCCCCAGCATTTT	CASSWGQGASQPQHF
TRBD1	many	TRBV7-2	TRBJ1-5	TGTGCCAGCAGCTTACAGGGGGCAAGCAATCAGCCCCAGCATTTT	CASSLQGASNQPQHF
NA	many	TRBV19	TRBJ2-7	TGTGCCAGTAGTATCGGGACCCCTCGGGACGAGCAGTACTTC	CASSIGTPRDEQYF
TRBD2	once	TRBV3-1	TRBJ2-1	TGTGCCAGCAGCCAATCCGGACTAGCGACCTACAATGAGCAGTTCTTC	CASSQSGLATYNEQFF
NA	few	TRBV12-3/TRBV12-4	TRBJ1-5	TGTGCCAGCAGATACGACCGTCCTGAGCAGCCCCAGCATTTT	CASRYDRPEQPQHF
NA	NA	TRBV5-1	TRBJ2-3	TGCGCCAGCAGCGCGGACGGGGGATCCACAGATACGCAGTATTTT	CASSADGGSTDTQYF